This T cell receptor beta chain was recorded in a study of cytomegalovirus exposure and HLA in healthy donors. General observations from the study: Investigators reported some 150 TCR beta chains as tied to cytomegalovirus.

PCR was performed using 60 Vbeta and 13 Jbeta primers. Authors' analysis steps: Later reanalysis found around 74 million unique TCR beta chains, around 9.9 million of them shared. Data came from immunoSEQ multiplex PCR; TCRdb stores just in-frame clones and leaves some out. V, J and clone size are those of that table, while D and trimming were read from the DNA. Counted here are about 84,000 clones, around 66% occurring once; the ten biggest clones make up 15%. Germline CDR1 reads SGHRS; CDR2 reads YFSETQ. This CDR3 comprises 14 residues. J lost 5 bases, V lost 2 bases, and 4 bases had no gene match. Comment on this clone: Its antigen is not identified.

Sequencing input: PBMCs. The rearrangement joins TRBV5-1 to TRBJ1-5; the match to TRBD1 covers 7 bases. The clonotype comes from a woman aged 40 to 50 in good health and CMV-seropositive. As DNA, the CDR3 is TGCGCCAGCAGCTTAACAGGGGACGATCAGCCCCAGCATTTT. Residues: CASSLTGDDQPQHF.